This T cell receptor (beta chain) was documented in a study of T-cell reconstitution after alpha-beta-depleted transplantation in children. General study findings and limits: A year post-transplant, T-cell counts and diversity derived mostly from newly produced T cells. Alpha-beta T cells present about two months after transplant were reported to originate from several hundred expanded graft clones. Recipient T cells and thymic progenitors that survived gave rise to the high TCRbeta diversity observed at day 60 in some patients.

The CDR3 sequence is 18 residues long. Per germline, CDR1 MNHEY and CDR2 SVGEGT. Trimming at V came to 0 bases and at J to 5 bases, leaving 14 bases not matched to a gene. The table lists this clonotype with a few counts. Its antigen is unidentified. Using unique molecular identifiers, the investigators prepared the TCRbeta library. TCRdb passed the PCR reads through MiXCR, listing each CDR3 protein once. The sample yields about 870,000 distinct CDR3 sequences, 15% to 20% seen once. The rearrangement joins TRBV6-2 or TRBV6-3 to TRBJ2-5; 8 positions match TRBD2. This TCR was recovered from a male patient younger than 18 who had a stem cell transplant for acute lymphoblastic leukemia, so the T cells may come from the graft donor. This sample comprised PBMCs, mostly from graft donor cells, obtained 360 days after TCRalphabeta/CD19-depleted stem cell transplant. The CDR3 loop is CASSYSAGGPRSGETQYF. Here the CDR3 DNA reads TGTGCCAGCAGTTACTCGGCGGGAGGACCTCGAAGTGGGGAGACCCAGTACTTC.